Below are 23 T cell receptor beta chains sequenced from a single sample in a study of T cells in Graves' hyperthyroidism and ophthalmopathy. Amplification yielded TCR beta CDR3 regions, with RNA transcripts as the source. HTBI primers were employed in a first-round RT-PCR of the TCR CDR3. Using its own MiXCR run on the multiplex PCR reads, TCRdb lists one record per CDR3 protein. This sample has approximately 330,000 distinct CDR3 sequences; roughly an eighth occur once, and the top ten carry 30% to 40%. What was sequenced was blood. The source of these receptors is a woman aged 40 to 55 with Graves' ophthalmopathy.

In DNA form, the CDR3 reads TGTGCCAGCAGCCACTTCGGCGTCGGGGCCTCGGGGGGAGAGACCCAGTACTTC. Amino acids: CASSHFGVGASGGETQYF. The gene calls are TRBV28 and TRBJ2-5; 7 bases match TRBD2. This CDR3 has 18 residues. Germline V gene sequence: CDR1 MDHEN, CDR2 SYDVKM. V gave up 6 bases and J gave up 4 bases; unmatched junction bases: 20.

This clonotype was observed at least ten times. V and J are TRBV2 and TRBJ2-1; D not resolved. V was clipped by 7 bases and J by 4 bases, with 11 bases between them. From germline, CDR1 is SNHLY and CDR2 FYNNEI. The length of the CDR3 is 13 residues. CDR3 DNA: TGTGCCAGCACCTCGGACCGATACAATGAGCAGTTCTTC. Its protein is CASTSDRYNEQFF.

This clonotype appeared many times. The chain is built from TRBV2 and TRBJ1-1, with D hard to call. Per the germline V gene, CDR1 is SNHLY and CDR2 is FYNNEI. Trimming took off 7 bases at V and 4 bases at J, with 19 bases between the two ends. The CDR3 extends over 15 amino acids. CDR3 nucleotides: TGTGCCAGCACAACGGCCTGGGGTAAGGGCACTGAAGCTTTCTTT. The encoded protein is CASTTAWGKGTEAFF.

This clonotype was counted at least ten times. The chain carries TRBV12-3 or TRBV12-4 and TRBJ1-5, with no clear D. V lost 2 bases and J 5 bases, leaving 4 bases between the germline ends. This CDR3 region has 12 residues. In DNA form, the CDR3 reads TGTGCCAGCAGTTTATGGGATCAGCCCCAGCATTTT. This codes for CASSLWDQPQHF.

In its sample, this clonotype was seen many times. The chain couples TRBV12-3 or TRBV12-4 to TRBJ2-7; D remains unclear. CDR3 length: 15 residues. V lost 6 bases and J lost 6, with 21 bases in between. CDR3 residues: CASSPSMARFREQYF. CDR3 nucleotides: TGTGCCAGCAGCCCCTCTATGGCTAGGTTCCGCGAGCAGTACTTC.

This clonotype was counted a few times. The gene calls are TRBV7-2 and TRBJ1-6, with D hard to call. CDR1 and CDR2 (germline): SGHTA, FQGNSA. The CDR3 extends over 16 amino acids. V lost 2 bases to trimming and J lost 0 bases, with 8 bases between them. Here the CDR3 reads CASSLLSSSYNSPLHF. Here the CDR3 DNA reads TGTGCCAGCAGCTTATTGTCCAGCTCCTATAATTCACCCCTCCACTTT.

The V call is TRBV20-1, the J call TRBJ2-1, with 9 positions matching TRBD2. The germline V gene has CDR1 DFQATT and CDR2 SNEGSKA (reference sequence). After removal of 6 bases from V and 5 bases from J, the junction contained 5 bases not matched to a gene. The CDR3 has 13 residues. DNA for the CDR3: TGCAGTGCCATTAGCGGGAGACACAATGAGCAGTTCTTC. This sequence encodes CSAISGRHNEQFF.

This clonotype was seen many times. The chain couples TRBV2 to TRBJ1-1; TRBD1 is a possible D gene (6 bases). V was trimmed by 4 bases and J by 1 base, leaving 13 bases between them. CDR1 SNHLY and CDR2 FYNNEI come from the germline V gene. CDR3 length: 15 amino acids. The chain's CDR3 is CASSVYTGTNTEAFF. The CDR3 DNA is TGTGCCAGCAGTGTCTATACAGGGACGAACACTGAAGCTTTCTTT. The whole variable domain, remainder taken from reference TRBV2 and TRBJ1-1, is EPEVTQTPSHQVTQMGQEVILRCVPISNHLYFYWYRQILGQKVEFLVSFYNNEISEKSEIFDDQFSVERPDGSNFTLKIRSTKLEDSAMYFCASSVYTGTNTEAFFGQGTRLTVV.

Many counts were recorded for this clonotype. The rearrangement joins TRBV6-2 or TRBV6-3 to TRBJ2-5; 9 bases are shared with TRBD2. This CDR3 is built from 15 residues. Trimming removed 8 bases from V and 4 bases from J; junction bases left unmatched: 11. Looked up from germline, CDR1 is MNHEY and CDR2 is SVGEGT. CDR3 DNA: TGTGCCAGCGCCAATAGCGGGAGAGGCGGAGAGACCCAGTACTTC. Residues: CASANSGRGGETQYF.

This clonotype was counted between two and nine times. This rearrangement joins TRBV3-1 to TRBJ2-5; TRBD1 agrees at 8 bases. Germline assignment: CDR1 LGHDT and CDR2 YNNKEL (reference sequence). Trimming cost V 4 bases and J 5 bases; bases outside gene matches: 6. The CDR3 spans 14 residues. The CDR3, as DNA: TGTGCCAGCAGCCTCTACAGGGGGTTTGAGACCCAGTACTTC. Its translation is CASSLYRGFETQYF.

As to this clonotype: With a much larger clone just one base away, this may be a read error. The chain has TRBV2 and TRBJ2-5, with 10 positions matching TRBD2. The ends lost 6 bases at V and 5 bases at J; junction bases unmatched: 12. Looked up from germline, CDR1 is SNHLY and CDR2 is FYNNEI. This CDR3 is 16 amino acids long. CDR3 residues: CASSQQASGGGETQYF. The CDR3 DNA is TGTGCCAGCAGCCAACAGGCTAGCGGGGGTGGGGAGACCCAGTACTTC. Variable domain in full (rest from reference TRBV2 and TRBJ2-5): EPEVTQTPSHQVTQMGQEVILRCVPISNHLYFYWYRQILGQKVEFLVSFYNNEISEKSEIFDDQFSVERPDGSNFTLKIRSTKLEDSAMYFCASSQQASGGGETQYFGPGTRLLVL.

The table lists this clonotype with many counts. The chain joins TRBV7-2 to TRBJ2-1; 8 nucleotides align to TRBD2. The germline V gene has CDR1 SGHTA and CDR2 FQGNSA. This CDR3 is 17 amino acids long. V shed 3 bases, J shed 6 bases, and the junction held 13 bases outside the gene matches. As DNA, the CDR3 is TGTGCCAGCAGCTTTTTCCTCGCGGGGGGCCCCCCCAATGAGCAGTTCTTC. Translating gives CASSFFLAGGPPNEQFF.

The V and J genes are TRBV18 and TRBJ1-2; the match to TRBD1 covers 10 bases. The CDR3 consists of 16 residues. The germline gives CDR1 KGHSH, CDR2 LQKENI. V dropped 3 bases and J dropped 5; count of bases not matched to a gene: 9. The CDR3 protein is CASSPSTGGHSYGYTF. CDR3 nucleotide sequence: TGTGCCAGCTCACCGTCGACAGGGGGCCATTCATATGGCTACACCTTC.

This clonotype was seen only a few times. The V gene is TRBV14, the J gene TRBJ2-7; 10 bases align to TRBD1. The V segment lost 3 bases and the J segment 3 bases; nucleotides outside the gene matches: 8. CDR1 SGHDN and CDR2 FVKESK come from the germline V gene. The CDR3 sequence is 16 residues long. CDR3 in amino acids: CASSHLRGQGNYEQYF. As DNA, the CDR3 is TGTGCCAGCAGCCACCTCCGGGGACAGGGGAACTACGAGCAGTACTTC.

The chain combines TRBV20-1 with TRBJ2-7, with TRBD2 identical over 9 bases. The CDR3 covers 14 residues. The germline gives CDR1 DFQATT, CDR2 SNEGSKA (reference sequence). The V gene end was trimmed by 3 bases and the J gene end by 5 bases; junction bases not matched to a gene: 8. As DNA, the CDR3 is TGCAGTGCTAGCTGGGAAGTAGCGGGGGACGAGCAGTACTTC. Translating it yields CSASWEVAGDEQYF.

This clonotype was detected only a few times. In nucleotides, the CDR3 is TGCAGTGCTAGTCCAGGGACAGAGACAAGCTACACCTTC. Translation gives CSASPGTETSYTF. This rearrangement joins TRBV20-1 to TRBJ1-2; the match to TRBD1 covers 7 bases. The CDR3 length is 13 residues. Germline V gene lookup returns CDR1 DFQATT and CDR2 SNEGSKA (reference sequence). The V and J ends lost 3 bases and 9 bases, in that order; junction bases with no gene match: 10.

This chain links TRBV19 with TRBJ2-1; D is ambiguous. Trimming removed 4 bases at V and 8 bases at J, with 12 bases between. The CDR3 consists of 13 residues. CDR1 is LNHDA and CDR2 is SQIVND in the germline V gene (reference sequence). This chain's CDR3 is CASSRNYLDEQFF. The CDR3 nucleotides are TGTGCCAGTAGTAGAAACTACTTGGATGAGCAGTTCTTC.

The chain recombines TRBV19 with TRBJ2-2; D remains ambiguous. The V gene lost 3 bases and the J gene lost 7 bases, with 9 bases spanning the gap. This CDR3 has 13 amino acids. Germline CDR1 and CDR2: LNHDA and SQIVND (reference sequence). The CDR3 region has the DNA TGTGCCAGTAGTATTATGGTGGACGGGGAGCTGTTTTTT. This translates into CASSIMVDGELFF.

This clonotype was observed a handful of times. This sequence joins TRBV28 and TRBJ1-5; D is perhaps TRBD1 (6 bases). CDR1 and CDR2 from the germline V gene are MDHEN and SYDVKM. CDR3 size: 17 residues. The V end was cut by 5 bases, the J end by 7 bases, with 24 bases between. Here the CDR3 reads CASSPLGGGGRWQPQHF. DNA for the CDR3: TGTGCCAGCAGTCCATTAGGCGGGGGGGGGCGTTGGCAGCCCCAGCATTTT.

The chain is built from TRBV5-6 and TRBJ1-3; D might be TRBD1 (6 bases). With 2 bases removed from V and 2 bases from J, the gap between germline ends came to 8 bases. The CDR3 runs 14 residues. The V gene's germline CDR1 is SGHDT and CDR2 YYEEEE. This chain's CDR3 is CASSLQGPGNTIYF. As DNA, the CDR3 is TGTGCCAGCAGCTTACAGGGCCCTGGAAACACCATATATTTT.

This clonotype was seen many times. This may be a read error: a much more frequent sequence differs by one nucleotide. CDR3 amino acids: CASSPTVTGELFF. Here the CDR3 DNA reads TGTGCCAGCAGCCCGACAGTAACCGGGGAGCTGTTTTTT. This rearrangement joins TRBV11-3 to TRBJ2-2; D possibly corresponds to TRBD1 (5 bases). Germline values: CDR1 SGHNT, CDR2 YENEEA. Trimming removed 5 bases at V and 5 bases at J, with 9 bases between. This CDR3 contains 13 residues.

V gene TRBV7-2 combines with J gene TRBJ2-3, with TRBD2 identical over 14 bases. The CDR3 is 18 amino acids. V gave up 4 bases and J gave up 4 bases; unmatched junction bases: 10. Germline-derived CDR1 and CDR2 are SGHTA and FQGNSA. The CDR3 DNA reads TGTGCCAGCAGCTCCCGACTAGCGGGGGGGCTGGGTGCAGATACGCAGTATTTT. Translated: CASSSRLAGGLGADTQYF.

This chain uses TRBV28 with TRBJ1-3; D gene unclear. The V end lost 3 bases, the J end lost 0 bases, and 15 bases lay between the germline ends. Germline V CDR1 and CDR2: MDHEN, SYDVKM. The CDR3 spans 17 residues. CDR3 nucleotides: TGTGCCAGCAGTTTGATCCTAGGTCATGGCTCTGGAAACACCATATATTTT. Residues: CASSLILGHGSGNTIYF. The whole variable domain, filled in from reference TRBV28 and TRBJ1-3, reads DVKVTQSSRYLVKRTGEKVFLECVQDMDHENMFWYRQDPGLGLRLIYFSYDVKMKEKGDIPEGYSVSREKKERFSLILESASTNQTSMYLCASSLILGHGSGNTIYFGEGSWLTVV.